Given below is one T cell receptor beta chain in context. These data come from a study of shared clonotypes between healthy human individuals. TCRdb's copy holds only in-frame clones and misses some; the assay was immunoSEQ multiplex PCR. The table includes fewer than 3 million clones, roughly 92% detected once. Donors, healthy HIV-negative adults, lacked recent acute infections or vaccinations. Germline lookup yields CDR1 MNHEY and CDR2 SVGAGI. V was pared by 3 bases and J by 2 bases, with 13 bases between. CDR3 length: 15 amino acids. This receptor was identified in a man aged 18 to 30 in good health. Some clones in this sample may be carry-over from other donors' samples. This rearrangement joins TRBV6-5 to TRBJ1-1; D is uncertain. Sequencing used naive CD4+ T cells from PBMCs. Described subset: CD45RA+ positively selected. This chain's CDR3 is CASSYGGHSNTEAFF. The CDR3 coding sequence is TGTGCCAGCAGTTATGGAGGCCATTCTAACACTGAAGCTTTCTTT.